This T cell receptor beta chain emerged from a study of Graves' ophthalmopathy and Graves' hyperthyroidism. Findings and caveats of the study: Forecasting of ophthalmopathy progression by the model achieved about 69% sensitivity and roughly 75% specificity.

The CDR3 runs to 16 residues. Trimming removed 2 bases from V and 0 bases from J, with 12 bases in between. Germline loops: CDR1 ENHRY, CDR2 SYGVKD. Amplification from RNA transcripts yielded the TCR beta CDR3 regions. The first-round RT-PCR employed HTBI primers together with the Qiagen OneStep RT-PCR kit. A multiplex PCR was then performed as the second round. Each CDR3 protein is one row after TCRdb ran MiXCR on the multiplex PCR reads. The sample lists roughly 1.1 million distinct CDR3 sequences; roughly two fifths were seen once. For this clonotype: Its antigen is as yet unknown.

Input material: peripheral blood or thyroid tissue (not recorded which). This sequence originates from an adult man with Graves' hyperthyroidism. The chain uses TRBV10-3 and TRBJ2-3; D tentatively fits TRBD1 or TRBD2 (5 bases each). The CDR3 spells CAISERGAPSTDTQYF. The CDR3 DNA reads TGTGCCATCAGTGAGAGGGGAGCGCCTAGCACAGATACGCAGTATTTT.